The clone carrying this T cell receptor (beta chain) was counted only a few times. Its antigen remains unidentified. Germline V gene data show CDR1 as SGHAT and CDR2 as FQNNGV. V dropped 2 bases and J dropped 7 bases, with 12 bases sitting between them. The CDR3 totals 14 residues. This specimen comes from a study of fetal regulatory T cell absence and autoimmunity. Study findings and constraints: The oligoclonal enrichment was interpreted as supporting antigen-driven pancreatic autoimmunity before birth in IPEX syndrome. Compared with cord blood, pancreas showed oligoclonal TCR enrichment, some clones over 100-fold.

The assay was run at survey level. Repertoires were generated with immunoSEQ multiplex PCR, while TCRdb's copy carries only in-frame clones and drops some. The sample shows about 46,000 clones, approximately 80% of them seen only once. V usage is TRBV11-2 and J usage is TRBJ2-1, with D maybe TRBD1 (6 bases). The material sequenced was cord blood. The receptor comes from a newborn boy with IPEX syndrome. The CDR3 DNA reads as TGTGCCAGCAGCTTAAGGACAAGGGGGAATGAGCAGTTCTTC. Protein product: CASSLRTRGNEQFF.